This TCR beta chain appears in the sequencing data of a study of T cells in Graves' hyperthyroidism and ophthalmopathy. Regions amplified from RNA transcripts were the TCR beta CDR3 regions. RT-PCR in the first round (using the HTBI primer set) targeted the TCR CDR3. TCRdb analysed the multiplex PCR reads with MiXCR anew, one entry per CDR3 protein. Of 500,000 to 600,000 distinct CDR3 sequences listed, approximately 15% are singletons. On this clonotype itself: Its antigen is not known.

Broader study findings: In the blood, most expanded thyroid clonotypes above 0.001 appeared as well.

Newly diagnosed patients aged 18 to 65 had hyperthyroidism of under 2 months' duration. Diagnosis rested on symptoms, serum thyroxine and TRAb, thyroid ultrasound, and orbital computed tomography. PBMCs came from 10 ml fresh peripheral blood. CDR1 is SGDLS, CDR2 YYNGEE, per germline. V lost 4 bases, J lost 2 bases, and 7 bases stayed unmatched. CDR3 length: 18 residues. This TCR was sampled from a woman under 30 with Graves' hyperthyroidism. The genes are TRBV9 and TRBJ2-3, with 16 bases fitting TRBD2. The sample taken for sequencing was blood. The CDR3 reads CASSRGTSGGAITDTQYF. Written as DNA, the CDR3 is TGTGCCAGCAGCCGTGGGACTAGCGGGGGGGCAATCACAGATACGCAGTATTTT.